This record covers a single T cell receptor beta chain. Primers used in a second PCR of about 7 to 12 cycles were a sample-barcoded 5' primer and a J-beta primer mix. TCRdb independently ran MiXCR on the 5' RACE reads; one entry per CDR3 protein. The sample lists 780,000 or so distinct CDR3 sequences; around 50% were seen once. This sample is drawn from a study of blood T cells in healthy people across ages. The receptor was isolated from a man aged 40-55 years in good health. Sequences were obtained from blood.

This CDR3 is CASRAAGSGVNEQFF. CDR3 nucleotide sequence: TGTGCCAGCAGGGCCGCTGGTAGCGGGGTAAATGAGCAGTTCTTC. J is TRBJ2-1 and V is TRBV12-3 or TRBV12-4; 8 bases are a match to TRBD2. The V gene end was trimmed by 6 bases and the J gene end by 7 bases; junction bases not matched to a gene: 11. The length of the CDR3 is 15 residues.